The clone carrying this T cell receptor beta chain was recorded once. The data originate from a study of T cell clonotyping in hematopoietic cell transplantation. Trimming took off 0 bases at V and 0 bases at J, with 6 bases between the two ends. Germline values: CDR1 LGHNA, CDR2 YSLEER. CDR3 length: 16 residues. Measured with immunoSEQ multiplex PCR; TCRdb has only the in-frame clones, and not every one. This table has roughly 9,000 clones, about 80% appearing once. The sample in question was PBMCs, obtained at the time of graft-versus-host disease after allogeneic stem cell transplant. The TCR originated in a male patient aged 55 to 69 who had an allogeneic stem cell transplant from an unrelated donor, so the T cells may come from the graft donor. Some clones in this sample may be carry-over from other donors' samples. The chain couples TRBV4-3 to TRBJ2-6, with D possibly being TRBD2 (5 bases). CDR3 amino acids: CASSQDRGSGANVLTF. The CDR3 region has the DNA TGCGCCAGCAGCCAAGATCGGGGCTCTGGGGCCAACGTCCTGACTTTC.